The clone carrying this T cell receptor beta chain was recorded a few times. The CDR3 covers 16 residues. The V end was cut by 1 base, the J end by 1 base, with 13 bases between. CDR1 is MGHRA and CDR2 is YSYEKL in the germline V gene. Original processing notes: To classify distant metastasis in papillary thyroid cancer, a model was built from CDR3 differences across clinicopathological groups. TCRdb re-called the PCR reads through MiXCR. TCRdb's processing, not the authors', yielded these V and J calls. In the table there are 30,000 to 35,000 clones, approximately 15% of which are singletons. The source of the sample is a study of metastatic and nonmetastatic thyroid tumors. For the study at large: Across peripheral blood and tumor or nodule tissue samples taken from malignant and benign thyroid patients, the repertoires were compared with one another.

No patient received treatment before thyroid surgery. The sequence came from a female donor with papillary thyroid cancer or a benign thyroid nodule (not recorded which). Some clones in this sample may be carry-over from other donors' samples. The sample taken for sequencing was blood. The chain couples TRBV4-1 to TRBJ2-5, with a weak D call TRBD1 (5 bases). CDR3 DNA sequence: TGCGCCAGCAGCCAAGGGTTGACAGCTTTCCAAGAGACCCAGTACTTC. Amino acids: CASSQGLTAFQETQYF.